The sample holds one count of the clone carrying this TCR beta chain. Enrolled prospectively were adult allogeneic hematopoietic cell transplant recipients whose graft-versus-host disease was steroid-refractory. Profiled with immunoSEQ multiplex PCR; TCRdb holds only in-frame clones, not every one. The table lists a few thousand clones, less than 65% of them singletons. The entry originates in a study of tissue T cells after allogeneic stem cell transplantation. The germline CDR1 and CDR2 sequences are MNHEY and SVGAGI. V was shortened by 5 bases and J by 1 base, with 14 bases between the two germline ends. CDR3 length: 15 residues.

This TCR was sampled from a male patient at least 60 years old with steroid-refractory graft-versus-host disease after an allogeneic stem cell transplant. Some T cells may have originated in the graft donor. Sequencing used jejunal tissue, obtained at autopsy. The rearrangement joins TRBV6-5 to TRBJ1-2; a possible D gene is TRBD1 (5 bases). The CDR3 loop is CASSLGGEGNYGYTF. The DNA for the CDR3 is TGTGCCAGCAGTCTCGGAGGGGAGGGTAACTATGGCTACACCTTC.